One sample yielded the 3 T cell receptor beta chains listed below, sequenced in a study of blood T cell repertoires in COVID-19. TCRdb's copy holds only in-frame clones and misses some; the assay was immunoSEQ multiplex PCR. The sample contains around 250,000 clones, 82% of which appear only once. Sequencing was performed on peripheral blood. Receptors originate from a woman in her late teens or twenties with acute or convalescent COVID-19.

This chain joins TRBV4-3 and TRBJ2-7, with 7 bases lining up with TRBD1. Germline V gene data show CDR1 as LGHNA and CDR2 as YSLEER. The length of the CDR3 is 14 residues. Unmatched junction bases numbered 2, after V lost 0 bases and J lost 3 bases. The CDR3 spells CASSQEQGIYEQYF. The CDR3 DNA follows: TGCGCCAGCAGCCAAGAACAGGGGATCTACGAGCAGTACTTC.

V gene TRBV2 combines with J gene TRBJ1-5, with D possibly TRBD1 on 5 matching bases. This CDR3 contains 18 residues. Per the germline V gene, CDR1 is SNHLY and CDR2 is FYNNEI. Trimming shortened V by 4 bases and J by 0 bases, and 19 bases separated the two germline ends. CDR3 bases: TGTGCCAGCAGTGGAGTTTTAACGGACAACTATAGCAATCAGCCCCAGCATTTT. Translation: CASSGVLTDNYSNQPQHF.

The V and J genes are TRBV29-1 and TRBJ2-1; D is possibly TRBD1 (6 bases). The CDR3 totals 11 residues. V shed 7 bases and J shed 16 bases, with 20 bases lying between them. Germline CDR1 SQVTM, CDR2 ANQGSEA. Here the CDR3 reads CSARQAGSCFF. CDR3 in DNA: TGCAGCGCTAGACAGGCCGGGTCTTGCTTCTTC.